This T cell receptor beta chain was recovered during a study of blood T cell repertoires in COVID-19. At the level of the study: The origin of the acute and convalescent COVID-19 samples was the United States, Italy and Spain. Nucleic acid was either cDNA or gDNA, and it came from T cells, B-cell-depleted T cells, or PBMCs.

V trimming: 4 bases; J trimming: 10 bases; junction bases outside the gene matches: 10. CDR1 is SGHRS, CDR2 YFSETQ, per germline. The CDR3 has 14 residues. Authors' processing steps: Using reference gene primer amplification, nucleated cell counts were estimated. Data came from immunoSEQ multiplex PCR; TCRdb stores just in-frame clones and leaves some out. D and trimming were read from the DNA, whereas the V and J calls and clone size are those reported in that table. The table lists approximately 180,000 clones, 75% to 90% of them singletons. Material for sequencing was peripheral blood. The chain recombines TRBV5-1 with TRBJ2-1; TRBD1 agrees at 8 bases. The source of this sequence is a human donor with active or convalescent COVID-19. The donor label of this sample is uncertain. The DNA for the CDR3 is TGCGCCAGCAGCACCTCCCGTGGGACAGGCGAGCAGTTCTTC. Translation gives CASSTSRGTGEQFF.